These 3 T cell receptor beta chains share one sample of origin, sequenced in a study of shared T cell receptors in the human thymus. Sequencing used immunoSEQ multiplex PCR; TCRdb keeps in-frame clones, though not all of them. The sample contains 640,000 or so clones, about 89% of which appear only once. The same sample was also used in a study of human thymus T cells.

Specimen: thymocytes. Receptor source: a boy in the first two years of life with a congenital heart defect.

V usage is TRBV12-5 and J usage is TRBJ2-5, with D tentatively TRBD1 (6 bases). Germline V CDR1 and CDR2: LGHNT, FRNRAP. This CDR3 has 13 residues. V was pared by 5 bases and J by 3 bases, with 10 bases between. The CDR3 DNA reads TGTGCTAGTGGTACGGACAGAAAAGAGACCCAGTACTTC. Protein product: CASGTDRKETQYF. Looking up the rest from reference TRBV12-5 and TRBJ2-5 gives the full variable domain: DARVTQTPRHKVTEMGQEVTMRCQPILGHNTVFWYRQTMMQGLELLAYFRNRAPLDDSGMPKDRFSAEMPDATLATLKIQPSEPRDSAVYFCASGTDRKETQYFGPGTRLLVL.

This clone was seen a few times. This chain links TRBV7-2 with TRBJ2-2, with 8 bases fitting TRBD2. The trim removed 6 bases at V and 2 bases at J, leaving 5 bases unmatched. CDR3 length: 15 amino acids. The germline CDR1 and CDR2 sequences are SGHTA and FQGNSA. The CDR3 coding sequence is TGTGCCAGCAGGGCACTAGCGGACAACACCGGGGAGCTGTTTTTT. This translates into CASRALADNTGELFF. Based on the CDR3 plus reference TRBV7-2 and TRBJ2-2, the full variable domain is GAGVSQSPSNKVTEKGKDVELRCDPISGHTALYWYRQSLGQGLEFLIYFQGNSAPDKSGLPSDRFSAERTGGSVSTLTIQRTQQEDSAVYLCASRALADNTGELFFGEGSRLTVL.

The chain uses TRBV30 and TRBJ2-2, with 9 bases that match TRBD2. This CDR3 comprises 18 residues. CDR1 and CDR2 (germline): GTSNPN, SVGIG (reference sequence). With V trimmed by 0 bases and J by 4 bases, 12 bases remained unmatched. The CDR3 nucleotides are TGTGCCTGGAGTGTACGCCCCTGGGGTAGCGGGAGCACCGGGGAGCTGTTTTTT. Its protein product is CAWSVRPWGSGSTGELFF.